This is a list of T cell receptor beta chains from one sample in a study of blood T cell repertoires in COVID-19. Measured with immunoSEQ multiplex PCR; TCRdb has only the in-frame clones, and not every one. The sample shows about 100,000 clones, around 66% of them seen only once. Material: peripheral blood. Source of these receptors: a man at least 80 years old with acute or convalescent COVID-19. Each CDR3 is given with its conserved first and last residue. The D gene is left open where the match is weak. A row's size may be missing; if present it is once, few, many or a size class.

D	V	J	size	DNA	CDR3
.	TRBV7-2	TRBJ1-2	.	TGTGCCAGCAGCTTTGACAGCAAGGGCTACACCTTC	CASSFDSKGYTF
.	TRBV19	TRBJ2-7	once	TGTGCCAGTAGTTCAACGGGAGCTTCCTACGAGCAGTACTTC	CASSSTGASYEQYF
.	TRBV28	TRBJ1-6	once	TGTGCCACCCGGGAGTCCTATAATTCACCCCTCCACTTT	CATRESYNSPLHF
.	TRBV9	TRBJ2-6	few	TGTGCCAGCAGCGTCAGGGGAGACTCTGGGGCCAACGTCCTGACTTTC	CASSVRGDSGANVLTF
.	TRBV9	TRBJ1-1	.	TGTGCCAGCAGCGTGGGGCCAGGAACCGCGAACACTGAAGCTTTCTTT	CASSVGPGTANTEAFF
.	TRBV11-2	TRBJ1-3	once	TGTGCCAGCAGCTTAGCCGAGAACACCATATATTTT	CASSLAENTIYF
TRBD1	TRBV12-5	TRBJ1-1	few	TGTGCTAGTGGTTTGAACAGGGGTGGGGACACTGAAGCTTTCTTT	CASGLNRGGDTEAFF
.	TRBV15	TRBJ2-3	.	TGTGCCACCAGTTTGAACACAGGGTCCACAGATACGCAGTATTTT	CATSLNTGSTDTQYF
TRBD2	TRBV19	TRBJ2-1	.	TGTGCCAGTAGTATAGCACTAGCGGGAGCGGGTGAGCAGTTCTTC	CASSIALAGAGEQFF
.	TRBV2	TRBJ1-6	.	TGTGCCAGCAGTGACGGTAGTCGGAGCTCACCCCTCCACTTT	CASSDGSRSSPLHF
TRBD2	TRBV7-6	TRBJ2-7	many	TGTGCCAGCAGCCCTCAACCGGGGGGGGCCTACGAGCAGTACTTC	CASSPQPGGAYEQYF
TRBD2	TRBV19	TRBJ2-1	few	TGTGCCAGTCGACTAGCGGGAGGGTCCTACAATGAGCAGTTCTTC	CASRLAGGSYNEQFF
.	TRBV15	TRBJ2-1	.	TGTGCCACCAGCAGACCCGGACTATCCCCTGACGGATTCTTC	CATSRPGLSPDGFF
.	TRBV19	TRBJ2-7	few	TGTGCCACCAAGATAGGCCGGGGCTCCTACGAGCAGTACTTC	CATKIGRGSYEQYF
TRBD1	TRBV9	TRBJ1-1	many	TGTGCCAGCAGCGTAGTTTCAGGGGGCACTGAAGCTTTCTTT	CASSVVSGGTEAFF
TRBD2	TRBV18	TRBJ2-1	many	TGTGCCAGCTCACCACAGCGGGAGGGCTTGTCGTCCTACAATGAGCAGTTCTTC	CASSPQREGLSSYNEQFF
.	TRBV7-2	TRBJ2-7	.	TGTGCCAGCAGCCTCACTAGTTCCTACGAGCAGTACTTC	CASSLTSSYEQYF
TRBD2	TRBV24-1	TRBJ2-7	.	TGTGCCACCAGTGACACTAGCGGGAGTCCCTACGAGCAGTACTTC	CATSDTSGSPYEQYF
TRBD2	TRBV5-4	TRBJ2-2	.	TGTGCCAGCAGCCCGGGGACTAGCAGGAACACCGGGGAGCTGTTTTTT	CASSPGTSRNTGELFF
TRBD1	TRBV28	TRBJ1-5	few	TGTGCCACAAACAGGGGCCTTCTCAAGCAGCCCCAGCATTTT	CATNRGLLKQPQHF
TRBD2	TRBV29-1	TRBJ2-1	.	TGCAGCGCCCTCCCCGAGGGACTAGCGGCAAATGAGCAGTTCTTC	CSALPEGLAANEQFF
.	TRBV19	TRBJ1-1	.	TGTGCCAGTAGTATAGACGGTCAGGGGAACACTGAAGCTTTCTTT	CASSIDGQGNTEAFF
TRBD1	TRBV6-5	TRBJ2-7	.	TGTGCCAGCAGTAGACAGGGACCCGAGCAGTACTTC	CASSRQGPEQYF
TRBD1	TRBV29-1	TRBJ1-2	.	TGCAGCGTTGACTCCGGGACAGGGGGCCGTGGCTACACCTTC	CSVDSGTGGRGYTF
TRBD2	TRBV6-5	TRBJ2-1	.	TGTGCCAGCAGTTATTCACTTAGCGGGGGCTACAATGAGCAGTTCTTC	CASSYSLSGGYNEQFF
.	TRBV30	TRBJ2-1	.	TGTGCCTGGAGTGTACAGAGCGGCGCCTACAATGAGCAGTTCTTC	CAWSVQSGAYNEQFF
.	TRBV5-1	TRBJ2-1	.	TGCGCCAGCAGCTTGGAGAGCGGCTACAATGAGCAGTTCTTC	CASSLESGYNEQFF
TRBD2	TRBV10-3	TRBJ2-3	.	TGTGCCATCAGTGTAGGTGGGGGACTAGCGGGAGGCCGTGACGCAGATACGCAGTATTTT	CAISVGGGLAGGRDADTQYF
.	TRBV5-1	TRBJ2-3	.	TGCGCCAGCAGCTTGGACGGGACAAGGACAGATACGCAGTATTTT	CASSLDGTRTDTQYF
.	TRBV27	TRBJ2-1	.	TGTGCCAGCAGTTTAGAGTCGGGAGTAAGGGATGAGCAGTTCTTC	CASSLESGVRDEQFF
TRBD2	TRBV5-4	TRBJ2-3	.	TGTGCCAGCAGCTTGGAAGGAGGCGGGAGAAGAAGCACAGATACGCAGTATTTT	CASSLEGGGRRSTDTQYF
.	TRBV21-1	TRBJ2-3	.	TGTGCCAGCTCAAGCGGGAGACCCACAGATACGCAGTATTTT	CASSSGRPTDTQYF
TRBD2	TRBV15	TRBJ2-5	once	TGTGCCACCAGCAGAGATCTAGTAGCGGGAATGGAGACCCAGTACTTC	CATSRDLVAGMETQYF
.	TRBV19	TRBJ1-4	.	TGTGCCAGTATCCAAGACCCTGGAGGTAGTGAAAAACTGTTTTTT	CASIQDPGGSEKLFF
.	TRBV28	TRBJ1-5	.	TGTGCCAGCGGTGGCACACAGGGATACAATCAGCCCCAGCATTTT	CASGGTQGYNQPQHF
.	TRBV19	TRBJ1-1	.	TGTGCCAGTTCACGGACAAGAATGAACACTGAAGCTTTCTTT	CASSRTRMNTEAFF
TRBD1	TRBV27	TRBJ1-5	.	TGTGCCAGCAGTTCCGCGACAGGGGGACAGCCCCAGCATTTT	CASSSATGGQPQHF
.	TRBV18	TRBJ1-6	.	TGTGCCAGCTCACTCGAACAACAGGGTATTTCCCTCCACTTT	CASSLEQQGISLHF
.	TRBV10-3	TRBJ1-1	.	TGTGCCACCACCCACGAGGCCGCGGGAACTGAAGCTTTCTTT	CATTHEAAGTEAFF
TRBD2	TRBV19	TRBJ2-1	.	TGTGCCAGTAGTATAGGGCTAGCGGCCTCCAATGAGCAGTTCTTC	CASSIGLAASNEQFF
.	TRBV5-1	TRBJ1-3	once	TGCGCCAGCAGCCCCGGGGGGGCTGGAAACACCATATATTTT	CASSPGGAGNTIYF
.	TRBV5-1	TRBJ1-4	.	TGCGCCAGCAGGGAGTCCTCAACTAATGAAAAACTGTTTTTT	CASRESSTNEKLFF
.	TRBV7-2	TRBJ1-2	.	TGTGCCAGCAGCTTAGGCGTGACAGCGAACTATGGCTACACCTTC	CASSLGVTANYGYTF
TRBD2	TRBV11-2	TRBJ2-1	.	TGTGCCAGCAGCCTAACCAGCGGGAGTTACAATGAGCAGTTCTTC	CASSLTSGSYNEQFF
TRBD1	TRBV9	TRBJ1-6	few	TGTGCCAGCAGCGTAGCAGGGGGAGAATCACCCCTCCACTTT	CASSVAGGESPLHF
TRBD2	TRBV6-6	TRBJ2-7	.	TGTGCCAGCGGAAATAGCGGGGAATACTACGAGCAGTACTTC	CASGNSGEYYEQYF